This T cell receptor (beta chain) was identified in a study of cytomegalovirus exposure and HLA in healthy donors. The overall study: Membership in the Caucasian-associated ancestry cluster was found for around 85% of approximately 380 genotyped donors.

The PCR ran on 60 Vbeta and 13 Jbeta primers. Profiling relied on immunoSEQ multiplex PCR, and the TCRdb table lists in-frame clones only, not all of them. The table has 150,000 to 180,000 clones, 70% to 80% seen once; the top ten hold roughly 13%. Study observations and caveats: Later work found that TCR association rates differed between HLA loci; DRB1 had the most and HLA-C the fewest. Earlier analysis found most TCR beta V segments productive about 87% or about 30% of the time.

This CDR3 comprises 16 residues. CDR1 is MDHEN and CDR2 is SYDVKM in the germline V gene. J was trimmed by 1 base and V by 1 base; bases with no gene match: 6. Turning to this clone: Its specificity is not known.

The receptor's source is a man aged 25-40 years in good health and CMV-seropositive. The material sequenced was PBMCs. The chain recombines TRBV28 with TRBJ1-1; 7 positions match TRBD1. CDR3 amino acids: CASSLYRGEGNTEAFF. In nucleotides, the CDR3 is TGTGCCAGCAGTTTATACAGGGGAGAAGGGAACACTGAAGCTTTCTTT.